This T cell receptor (beta chain) was documented in a study of identical twins. Study-wide findings and caveats: Findings came from cross-sectional statistics, without long-term follow-up of donors.

The germline CDR1 and CDR2 sequences are DFQATT and SNEGSKA (reference sequence). The CDR3 sequence is 18 residues long. The ends lost 3 bases at V and 1 base at J; junction bases unmatched: 14. A single record per CDR3 protein comes from TCRdb applying MiXCR to the 5' RACE reads. The table has 570,000 or so distinct CDR3 sequences, 9.6% seen once. Only a few counts were recorded for this clonotype. What it binds is not known. The same sample was also used in a study of yellow fever vaccine responses in identical twins.

Sequencing used PBMCs. The receptor comes from a woman between 18 and 29 years old in good health. The chain couples TRBV20-1 to TRBJ2-3, with TRBD1 matching 9 bases. This chain's CDR3 is CSARDGTGHRTGTDTQYF. The CDR3 nucleotides read TGCAGTGCTAGGGATGGGACAGGGCATCGAACTGGCACAGATACGCAGTATTTT.